This T cell receptor (beta chain) stems from a study of Graves' ophthalmopathy and Graves' hyperthyroidism. This clonotype has a handful of counts. RNA served as the template for amplifying TCR beta CDR3 regions. An opening RT-PCR round employed HTBI primers and preceded a second-round multiplex PCR. TCRdb itself ran the multiplex PCR reads through MiXCR, one entry per CDR3 protein. The table records under 250,000 distinct CDR3 sequences, around a fifth of them present only once. A duration under 3 months, NOSPECS ≥4, CAS ≥3 and moderate-to-severe activity characterized the donors with ophthalmopathy. Each diagnosis was determined on the basis of clinical symptoms, serum thyroxine, TRAb, thyroid ultrasound and orbital computed tomography. Approximately 10 ml of fresh blood yielded the PBMCs by density gradient. From germline, CDR1 is KGHDR and CDR2 SFDVKD. The ends lost 3 bases at V and 1 base at J; junction bases unmatched: 5. The CDR3 has 16 amino acids.

This clonotype was obtained from a woman in her 50s with Graves' ophthalmopathy. The sample consisted of peripheral blood. V gene TRBV24-1 combines with J gene TRBJ1-2, with 9 bases matching TRBD1. The CDR3 is CATSDPGQGHNYGYTF. CDR3 bases: TGTGCCACCAGTGATCCGGGACAGGGTCATAACTATGGCTACACCTTC.